This is a list of T cell receptor beta chains from one sample in a study of shared clonotypes between healthy human individuals. Clones were read by immunoSEQ multiplex PCR, and TCRdb kept only the in-frame ones, dropping some. Among about 1 million clones, about 76% were seen once, and the ten largest hold approximately 1.5%. The sample comprised memory CD4+ T cells sorted from blood. The source of these receptors is a man aged 18 to 29 in good health. Both conserved end residues are part of each CDR3. The D gene is left open where the match is weak. The size of a clone is reported for some rows only, either as once, few or many, or as a class for expanded clones.

v_call	d_call	j_call	clone_size	cdr3_nt	cdr3_aa
TRBV6-5	-	TRBJ2-7	-	TGTGCCAGCAGTTATCGGGACAACTCCTACGAGCAGTACTTC	CASSYRDNSYEQYF
TRBV6-5	TRBD1	TRBJ2-7	-	TGTGCCAGCAGCCGCCTCCGCTGGACAGGACAGTACTTC	CASSRLRWTGQYF
TRBV18	TRBD2	TRBJ2-5	-	TGTGCCAGCTCACTTCCTGGCGGGAGTAAAGAGACCCAGTACTTC	CASSLPGGSKETQYF
TRBV10-3	-	TRBJ1-1	-	TGTGCCATCAGTAACGGAGTTGCTGAAGCTTTCTTT	CAISNGVAEAFF
TRBV29-1	-	TRBJ1-1	few	TGCAGCGTTGTAGCAGGGGTAGACACTGAAGCTTTCTTT	CSVVAGVDTEAFF
TRBV5-1	-	TRBJ1-3	-	TGCGCCAGCAGGGACAACTACTCTGGAAACACCATATATTTT	CASRDNYSGNTIYF
TRBV6-4	-	TRBJ1-6	-	TGTGCCAGCAGTCTAAATTCACCCCTCCACTTT	CASSLNSPLHF
TRBV6-5	-	TRBJ2-7	few	TGTGCCAGCAGTTACCCTGGACCCCCCTACGAGCAGTACTTC	CASSYPGPPYEQYF
TRBV6-5	TRBD1	TRBJ2-7	-	TGTGCCAGCAGTACCGGGACAGGGTATTACGAGCAGTACTTC	CASSTGTGYYEQYF
TRBV15	-	TRBJ2-3	once	TGTGCCACCAGCAGAGATCAGGGAGATACGCAGTATTTT	CATSRDQGDTQYF
TRBV7-6	-	TRBJ2-7	-	TGTGCCAGCAGCTTAGCCGGAGGGAACGAGCAGTACTTC	CASSLAGGNEQYF
TRBV6-6	-	TRBJ1-5	-	TGTGCCACCTCACAGGGTAGCAATCAGCCCCAGCATTTT	CATSQGSNQPQHF
TRBV6-6	TRBD1	TRBJ1-4	many	TGTGCCAGCAGGGAAAACAGGGGACATGAAAAACTGTTTTTT	CASRENRGHEKLFF
TRBV4-3	-	TRBJ2-3	-	TGCGCCAGCAGCCAAGATTACGGCAGGATCGTTCCAGATACGCAGTATTTT	CASSQDYGRIVPDTQYF
TRBV30	-	TRBJ2-2	-	TGTGCCTGGGGGATGGTTACCGGGGAGCTGTTTTTT	CAWGMVTGELFF
TRBV30	-	TRBJ2-7	-	TGTGCCTGGAAGGGGGTGTACGAGCAGTACTTC	CAWKGVYEQYF
TRBV30	-	TRBJ1-5	-	TGTGCCTGGAGTGAAGGGCAGGGCCTAAATCAGCCCCAGCATTTT	CAWSEGQGLNQPQHF
TRBV28	TRBD1	TRBJ1-1	-	TGTGCCAGCAGGGGCGACAGGGGGCAAGGTGAAGCTTTCTTT	CASRGDRGQGEAFF
TRBV6-5	-	TRBJ1-2	-	TGTGCCAGCTGGAGAGGGGGAAACTATGGCTACACCTTC	CASWRGGNYGYTF
TRBV10-2	-	TRBJ2-1	-	TGCGCCACCCAGCAGGGGGGTACTGGGACTAAAGCTTGGGGTGAGCAGTTCTTC	CATQQGGTGTKAWGEQFF
TRBV5-1	-	TRBJ1-4	-	TGCGCCAGCAGCTCCGGGACGGGTAATGAAAAACTGTTTTTT	CASSSGTGNEKLFF
TRBV29-1	TRBD1	TRBJ1-1	once	TGCAGCGTTGGACAGGGGGCCCGCACTGAAGCTTTCTTT	CSVGQGARTEAFF
TRBV5-4	-	TRBJ2-1	-	TGTGCCAGCAGCTTAAGGGATGAGCAGTTCTTC	CASSLRDEQFF
TRBV6-1	TRBD1	TRBJ1-5	once	TGTGCCAGCAGGTCGGCAGGGGGTTGGAATCAGCCCCAGCATTTT	CASRSAGGWNQPQHF
TRBV2	TRBD1	TRBJ2-3	-	TGTGCCAGCAGTGTGACAGGGGGCACAGATACGCAGTATTTT	CASSVTGGTDTQYF
TRBV2	-	TRBJ1-1	-	TGTGCCAGCAGCGAGGGGGTTTGGACTGAAGCTTTCTTT	CASSEGVWTEAFF
TRBV7-2	TRBD2	TRBJ2-4	-	TGTGCCAGCAGCTTAGTATCAGCGGGAGGGCCCGGTGCGAAAAACATTCAGTACTTC	CASSLVSAGGPGAKNIQYF
TRBV10-3	-	TRBJ2-7	once	TGTGCCATCAGTGAGCCAGCCCTCAGGCTGAACTACGAGCAGTACTTC	CAISEPALRLNYEQYF
TRBV11-2	-	TRBJ2-2	-	TGTGCCAGCAGCTTAGGGGTGTGGCTCGCCGGGGAGCTGTTTTTT	CASSLGVWLAGELFF
TRBV30	TRBD2	TRBJ2-2	-	TGTGCCTCACCACGGGGGGGGCCCGCCGGAAAGCTGTTTTTT	CASPRGGPAGKLFF
TRBV7-9	TRBD1	TRBJ1-4	once	TGTGCCAGCAGCCAGGGACAGGGGGTGTCAACTAATGAAAAACTGTTTTTT	CASSQGQGVSTNEKLFF
TRBV2	-	TRBJ2-7	-	TGTGCCAGCAGGCTGGATCTAGGAGAGCAGTACTTC	CASRLDLGEQYF
TRBV5-1	-	TRBJ1-1	few	TGCGCCAGCAGCTTGGAGGGGAACACTGAAGCTTTCTTT	CASSLEGNTEAFF
TRBV29-1	TRBD1	TRBJ1-6	-	TGCAGCGTCCTGACAGGGAGGTCACCCCTCCACTTT	CSVLTGRSPLHF
TRBV9	-	TRBJ2-2	-	TGTGCCAGCAGCGGACCCCCTAGCGCCACCGGGGAGCTGTTTTTT	CASSGPPSATGELFF
TRBV9	TRBD2	TRBJ2-2	-	TGTGCCAGCAGCGCACTGGGGACTAGTTCTAGTCGTCCGGGGGAGCTGTTTTTT	CASSALGTSSSRPGELFF
TRBV14	TRBD1	TRBJ1-1	few	TGTGCCAGCAGGGAGACAGGGTCGGGCACTGAAGCTTTCTTT	CASRETGSGTEAFF
TRBV30	-	TRBJ2-6	-	TGTGCCTGGAGTCCCGGGAATGGGGCCAACGTCCTGACTTTC	CAWSPGNGANVLTF
TRBV5-6	-	TRBJ1-5	-	TGTGCCAGCAGCCCCCAGGGACGGAGCAATCAGCCCCAGCATTTT	CASSPQGRSNQPQHF
TRBV5-1	TRBD1	TRBJ2-6	-	TGCGCCAGCAGCCCACAGGGGACCGGGGCCAACGTCCTGACTTTC	CASSPQGTGANVLTF
TRBV7-2	TRBD2	TRBJ2-1	-	TGTGCCAGCAGCCTGAACCTAGCGGGAGCTTCTCCCTCCTACAATGAGCAGTTCTTC	CASSLNLAGASPSYNEQFF
TRBV9	-	TRBJ2-5	-	TGTGCCAGCAGCGTATCGGCCGAAGGGACCCAGTACTTC	CASSVSAEGTQYF
TRBV7-9	TRBD1	TRBJ2-5	once	TGTGCCAGCAGCCGACAGGGGGCAAGGGAGACCCAGTACTTC	CASSRQGARETQYF
TRBV9	-	TRBJ2-3	-	TGTGCCAGCAGCACATCCCCCGCGACTAACACAGATACGCAGTATTTT	CASSTSPATNTDTQYF
TRBV18	-	TRBJ1-3	-	TGTGCCAGCTCACCGTCCTCTGGAAACACCATATATTTT	CASSPSSGNTIYF